Listed below are T cell receptor beta chains from one sample, sequenced in a study of T-cell memory formation after mild COVID-19. TCRdb fed the 5' RACE reads into MiXCR, producing one record per CDR3 protein. The sample has approximately 250,000 distinct CDR3 sequences, approximately 15% seen once; the top ten hold 2.1%. The material sequenced was PBMCs or a T cell subset sorted from them (not recorded which). All receptors come from an adult woman who had mild COVID-19 (a few samples of this study predate the infection). Cell type and time point are not known. The conserved cysteine and the conserved F or W are not part of the CDR3 here.

v_gene	j_gene	CDR3aa
TRBV5-4	TRBJ2-2	ASSFGTENTGELF
TRBV29-1	TRBJ2-7	SVVRDKDYYEQY
TRBV5-1	TRBJ1-2	ASKVEGDGGYT
TRBV24-1	TRBJ2-3	ATSDWGTGAPDTQY
TRBV15	TRBJ1-2	ATSRDQGLGGYT
TRBV10-3	TRBJ1-1	AISAQAMNTEAF
TRBV5-1	TRBJ2-7	ASSFGGISYEQY
TRBV7-2	TRBJ2-3	ASRPTSTDTQY
TRBV29-1	TRBJ2-1	SVQAGAYNEQF
TRBV20-1	TRBJ2-7	SAKPTVGRVSSSYEQY
TRBV30	TRBJ1-6	AWADTGFGNSPLH
TRBV7-8	TRBJ2-7	ASNLDPSSYEQY
TRBV29-1	TRBJ1-2	SVVVGVNSNGYT
TRBV3-1	TRBJ2-5	ASSQERFGTQY
TRBV5-1	TRBJ1-2	ASSLLPGPPYGYT
TRBV6-5	TRBJ1-2	ASSRDRGSGYGYT